A selection of T cell receptor beta chains follows, all from one sample in a study of response to subunit inactivated influenza vaccine. TCRdb reprocessed the RT-PCR reads with MiXCR, giving one entry per CDR3 protein. The sample shows over 400,000 distinct CDR3 sequences, roughly 13% of them seen only once. The material was PBMCs from blood, obtained 45 days after vaccination. The origin of the receptors is a man aged 50 or older who received an inactivated influenza vaccine. Both conserved end residues are part of each CDR3. D genes are given only for firm matches. Size is omitted from some rows. Given values are once, few, many or a class for expanded clones.

TRBJ1-5 | many | . | TRBV4-1 | TGCGCCAGCAGCCAGACCCCTGGATTAAGCAATCAGCCCCAGCATTTT | CASSQTPGLSNQPQHF
TRBJ1-4 | few | TRBD1 | TRBV6-1 | TGTGCCAGCAGCCCGAAGACAGGGGGAAATGAAAAACTGTTTTTT | CASSPKTGGNEKLFF
TRBJ1-2 | many | . | TRBV6-1 | TGTGCCAGCGGGGACCACCCTAACTATGGCTACACCTTC | CASGDHPNYGYTF
TRBJ2-1 | few | TRBD2 | TRBV20-1 | TGCAGTGCTGTAGATGGCGGGAGAGCCTATGAGCAGTTCTTC | CSAVDGGRAYEQFF
TRBJ1-5 | few | . | TRBV28 | TGTGCCAGCCTAGGGCAATTGAGTCAGCCCCAGCATTTT | CASLGQLSQPQHF
TRBJ2-5 | many | TRBD1 | TRBV24-1 | TGTGCCACCAGTGAATACTCAAGGGCGGGACAGGGGCAAGAGACCCAGTACTTC | CATSEYSRAGQGQETQYF
TRBJ2-1 | . | . | TRBV6-1 | TGTGCCAGCAGCCCCCTGGGAGCGGGCTTCAATGAGCAGTTCTTC | CASSPLGAGFNEQFF
TRBJ2-7 | few | . | TRBV29-1 | TGCAGCGTTGATTTCCCTCCAGGCCGTCGCGAGCAGTACTTC | CSVDFPPGRREQYF
TRBJ2-7 | . | TRBD2 | TRBV4-2 | TGTGCCAGCAGCCGTGGTGTTGGGGCTAGCGGGGCCTACGAGCAGTACTTC | CASSRGVGASGAYEQYF
TRBJ1-5 | many | TRBD1 | TRBV28 | TGTGCCAGTAGGGGGCCCAATCAGCCCCAGCATTTT | CASRGPNQPQHF
TRBJ1-2 | few | TRBD1 | TRBV27 | TGTGCCAGCAGTGGACAGGGAGACTATGGCTACACCTTC | CASSGQGDYGYTF
TRBJ2-2 | many | . | TRBV7-9 | TGTGCCAGCTACACCGGGGAGCTGTTTTTT | CASYTGELFF
TRBJ2-2 | many | TRBD2 | TRBV7-2 | TGTGCCAGCAGCTTAGGGCTAGCGGGGCTGACCGGGGAGCTGTTTTTT | CASSLGLAGLTGELFF
TRBJ2-1 | . | TRBD2 | TRBV14 | TGTGCCAGCAGCCCTTGGACTAGCGGAAGGAACAATGAGCAGTTCTTC | CASSPWTSGRNNEQFF
TRBJ1-1 | . | . | TRBV12-3/TRBV12-4 | TGTGCCAGCGGCATACAGGGTTTCACTGAAGCTTTCTTT | CASGIQGFTEAFF
TRBJ2-7 | many | TRBD1 | TRBV29-1 | TGCAGCGTGACTCGGGACAGCTACGAGCAGTACTTC | CSVTRDSYEQYF
TRBJ2-4 | . | . | TRBV12-3/TRBV12-4 | TGTGCCAGCAGCTCAACCCGCGGCCCACAAGGGTTTAACATTCAGTACTTC | CASSSTRGPQGFNIQYF
TRBJ2-7 | few | . | TRBV20-1 | TGCAGTGCTAGAAGGCCCGGACTCCCCTCCTACGAGCAGTACTTC | CSARRPGLPSYEQYF
TRBJ2-7 | . | TRBD2 | TRBV6-2/TRBV6-3 | TGTGCCAGCAGCCTTTGGACTAGCGGGAGTCTCTCCTACGAGCAGTACTTC | CASSLWTSGSLSYEQYF
TRBJ2-2 | few | . | TRBV7-9 | TGTGCCAGCAGCCGCAGGGTTATCGGGGAGCTGTTTTTT | CASSRRVIGELFF
TRBJ2-1 | . | . | TRBV6-5 | TGTGCCAGCAGTTACGCTTCACCCTCCTACAATGAGCAGTTCTTC | CASSYASPSYNEQFF
TRBJ1-1 | many | TRBD1 | TRBV6-1 | TGTGCCAGCAGTAGACAGGGGCGGGTCACTGAAGCTTTCTTT | CASSRQGRVTEAFF
TRBJ2-2 | many | TRBD1 | TRBV9 | TGTGCCAGCAGCGTAGATCTGGCAGGGGGATACACCGGGGAGCTGTTTTTT | CASSVDLAGGYTGELFF
TRBJ2-6 | . | . | TRBV5-1 | TGCGCCAGCAGCCCCTCCCCGGGCCACTCTGGGGCCAACGTCCTGACTTTC | CASSPSPGHSGANVLTF
TRBJ2-1 | . | . | TRBV2 | TGTGCCAGCCCCGTATCCTACTTGGGGGGCGTAAAGAATGAGCAGTTCTTC | CASPVSYLGGVKNEQFF
TRBJ2-1 | . | TRBD2 | TRBV7-2 | TGTGCCAGCGCTTGGCGGGGGGGCTACAATGAGCAGTTCTTC | CASAWRGGYNEQFF
TRBJ2-3 | . | . | TRBV12-3/TRBV12-4 | TGTGCCAGCAGTCCCCTGACGGGAACTAGCACAGATACGCAGTATTTT | CASSPLTGTSTDTQYF
TRBJ2-5 | . | . | TRBV11-2 | TGTGCCAGCAGCTTGGGGCCAGCGGGCCAAGAGACCCAGTACTTC | CASSLGPAGQETQYF
TRBJ1-1 | many | . | TRBV5-1 | TGCGCCAGCAGCTTGGGGGATAGAGTGGGGACTGAAGCTTTCTTT | CASSLGDRVGTEAFF
TRBJ2-7 | . | . | TRBV20-1 | TGCAGTGCTAGATCTAGTTACCGCTACGAGCAGTACTTC | CSARSSYRYEQYF
TRBJ2-2 | few | TRBD1 | TRBV24-1 | TGTGCCACCAGTCACAGGGGGCCCGGGGAGCTGTTTTTT | CATSHRGPGELFF
TRBJ2-1 | few | TRBD2 | TRBV20-1 | TGCAGTGCTAGACTAGCGGGGGGGCTTGGTGAGCAGTTCTTC | CSARLAGGLGEQFF
TRBJ2-3 | few | . | TRBV7-9 | TGTGCCAGCAGCTTTTACTTGGGCGGGGTGACAGATACGCAGTATTTT | CASSFYLGGVTDTQYF
TRBJ2-7 | . | . | TRBV2 | TGTGCCAGCAGTTACAAGGGCGGTGAGCAGTACTTC | CASSYKGGEQYF
TRBJ2-2 | . | TRBD1 | TRBV14 | TGTGCCAGCAGCCAAGATCGACAGGGGGCAGGGACCGGGGAGCTGTTTTTT | CASSQDRQGAGTGELFF
TRBJ2-7 | . | . | TRBV29-1 | TGCAGCGTTGAAGATCCGGTTGGCGGCTCCTACGAGCAGTACTTC | CSVEDPVGGSYEQYF
TRBJ2-7 | . | . | TRBV7-2 | TGTGCCAGCAGCAACCGGCAGTTAGCCTACGAGCAGTACTTC | CASSNRQLAYEQYF
TRBJ2-7 | . | . | TRBV29-1 | TGCAGCGTGTACCGGGACACCTCCTACGAGCAGTACTTC | CSVYRDTSYEQYF
TRBJ2-2 | few | . | TRBV13 | TGTGCCAGCAGCTCCCTAGCCGGGGAGCTGTTTTTT | CASSSLAGELFF
TRBJ2-5 | few | . | TRBV24-1 | TGTGCCACCAGTGATTTGCGCGGGGTCCAAGAGACCCAGTACTTC | CATSDLRGVQETQYF
TRBJ1-2 | . | TRBD1 | TRBV20-1 | TGCAGTGCTAGAGGGGGGCCCGGACAGGGGGAAGGCTACACCTTC | CSARGGPGQGEGYTF
TRBJ2-1 | few | TRBD2 | TRBV12-3/TRBV12-4 | TGTGCCAGCGGCCTTGGCGGGGGGGCAGCGAATGAGCAGTTCTTC | CASGLGGGAANEQFF
TRBJ2-5 | . | . | TRBV5-1 | TGCGCCAGCAGCTCCGCTCCTCAGGGGGGAAAGGAGACCCAGTACTTC | CASSSAPQGGKETQYF
TRBJ1-3 | few | . | TRBV4-3 | TGCGCCAGCAGCCAAGATCTATTGGGACAAAACACCATATATTTT | CASSQDLLGQNTIYF
TRBJ2-2 | . | . | TRBV10-2 | TGCGCCAGCAGACATACAGGAACCGGGGAGCTGTTTTTT | CASRHTGTGELFF
TRBJ2-3 | . | . | TRBV5-1 | TGCGCCAGCAGCCCCGGACTCCCCGGAGATACGCAGTATTTT | CASSPGLPGDTQYF
TRBJ1-1 | . | . | TRBV20-1 | TGCAGTGCTAGACGGGGCAACCCTAACACTGAAGCTTTCTTT | CSARRGNPNTEAFF
TRBJ2-5 | . | TRBD2 | TRBV20-1 | TGCAGTGCTAGTGTAGCGGGATACACACAAGAGACCCAGTACTTC | CSASVAGYTQETQYF
TRBJ2-3 | many | . | TRBV28 | TGTGCCAGCAGTTTGTCCAGTGGCTCTCTTACGCAGTATTTT | CASSLSSGSLTQYF
TRBJ2-3 | few | . | TRBV10-3 | TGTGCCATCAGACTAGATGACTCCACAGATACGCAGTATTTT | CAIRLDDSTDTQYF
TRBJ2-7 | few | TRBD2 | TRBV20-1 | TGCAGTGCTAGGATACCCCCTAGCGGGGACCCCGGCTACGAGCAGTACTTC | CSARIPPSGDPGYEQYF
TRBJ2-1 | . | TRBD1 | TRBV7-9 | TGTGCCAGCAGCCCTACCGGGACAGTCGAGCAGTTCTTC | CASSPTGTVEQFF
TRBJ2-4 | few | . | TRBV7-2 | TGTGCCAGCAGCTTAGAGGCAGGAAACATTCAGTACTTC | CASSLEAGNIQYF
TRBJ2-7 | many | . | TRBV12-3/TRBV12-4 | TGTGCCAGCAGTTTAGGTGGCTCCATAGGGGAGCAGTACTTC | CASSLGGSIGEQYF
TRBJ2-1 | . | . | TRBV7-9 | TGTGCCAGCAGCGTTGGGGAGGGGGCCTACAATGAGCAGTTCTTC | CASSVGEGAYNEQFF
TRBJ2-7 | few | TRBD2 | TRBV6-1 | TGTGCCAGCGGAGCGGGAGGACCCTACGAGCAGTACTTC | CASGAGGPYEQYF
TRBJ2-1 | . | . | TRBV2 | TGTGCCAGCAGTGCCCTCCAGCCACCCAATGAGCAGTTCTTC | CASSALQPPNEQFF
TRBJ2-5 | . | TRBD2 | TRBV7-9 | TGTGCCAGCAGCACCATCGCCCGAGCGGGGGCACAAGAGACCCAGTACTTC | CASSTIARAGAQETQYF
TRBJ2-7 | few | . | TRBV7-8 | TGTGCCAGCAGCTTAGTCAGCTTTAACCACGAGCAGTACTTC | CASSLVSFNHEQYF
TRBJ2-7 | many | TRBD2 | TRBV7-2 | TGTGCCAGCAGCTTAGGGACTAGCGGATCCTACGAGCAGTACTTC | CASSLGTSGSYEQYF